This T cell receptor (beta chain) is from a study of T cell responses to AZD1222 COVID-19 vaccine. Worth noting for this clone: The antigen is undetermined.

Analysis merged second doses at about 4 or about 12 weeks. Overall study results and limits: Two AZD1222 doses significantly raised spike-specific TCR breadth and depth over controls.

TCRdb keeps only in-frame clones here, not all; method: immunoSEQ multiplex PCR. The sample carries some 190,000 clones, approximately 91% recorded once. This CDR3 contains 14 residues. The chain links TRBV21-1 to TRBJ2-3; TRBD2 is the table's D call and was not checked against the DNA. TRBV21-1 is a pseudogene. The input for sequencing was peripheral blood, taken 28 days after the second AZD1222 dose. The sequence derives from an adult who received the AZD1222 COVID-19 vaccine. The CDR3 sequence: CASSKRLEKDTQYF. The CDR3, as DNA: TGTGCCAGCAGCAAAAGGTTGGAGAAAGATACGCAGTATTTT.